Listed below are T cell receptor beta chains from one sample, sequenced in a study of tumor-infiltrating lymphocytes in oesophageal squamous cell carcinoma. TCRdb reanalysed the PCR reads using MiXCR and keeps one entry per CDR3 protein. In the table there are approximately 12,000 distinct CDR3 sequences, 57% of which are singletons. What was sequenced was esophageal tumor tissue. The source of these receptors is a male donor with esophageal squamous cell carcinoma. Both conserved end residues are part of each CDR3. The order of the fields is V gene, D gene, clone size, J gene, CDR3 protein, CDR3 DNA. D genes are given only for firm matches. Some rows have no size entry. The others give once, few or many, or a class for an expanded clone.

>TRBV28|.|many|TRBJ1-1
CASSSVLSGQVAEAFF
TGTGCCAGCAGCTCTGTCCTTTCAGGGCAGGTGGCTGAAGCTTTCTTT
>TRBV6-6|TRBD2|.|TRBJ2-7
CASSPRLSGGTATQYF
TGTGCCAGCAGTCCCCGACTATCGGGAGGCACAGCTACGCAGTACTTC
>TRBV6-6|TRBD2|.|TRBJ2-1
CASSLSPGGHLDEQFF
TGTGCCAGCAGTTTATCCCCGGGAGGGCACTTGGATGAGCAGTTCTTC
>TRBV7-8|TRBD1|.|TRBJ2-7
CASSLGTGEQYF
TGTGCCAGCAGCTTAGGGACAGGGGAGCAGTACTTC
>TRBV11-2|.|.|TRBJ2-5
CASSLAVGVTQYF
TGTGCCAGCAGCTTAGCGGTTGGAGTGACCCAGTACTTC
>TRBV20-1|.|many|TRBJ2-3
CSAPPRGGMSTDTQYF
TGCAGTGCTCCACCTCGAGGCGGGATGAGCACAGATACGCAGTATTTT
>TRBV19|.|medium-sized|TRBJ2-7
CASNPGVYSYEQYF
TGTGCCAGTAATCCCGGCGTCTACTCCTACGAGCAGTACTTC
>TRBV7-6|.|.|TRBJ2-1
CASSPEEARDIYNEQFF
TGTGCCAGCAGCCCAGAAGAGGCGCGGGATATCTACAATGAGCAGTTCTTC
>TRBV7-6|.|.|TRBJ2-1
CASSLGPWSGSYNEQFF
TGTGCCAGCAGCTTAGGTCCTTGGAGCGGGTCCTACAATGAGCAGTTCTTC
>TRBV7-6|TRBD2|.|TRBJ2-5
CASSTGLAGGKETQYF
TGTGCCAGCAGCACTGGACTAGCGGGAGGGAAAGAGACCCAGTACTTC
>TRBV7-9|TRBD2|.|TRBJ2-1
CASSLGTSGRLFYNEQFF
TGTGCCAGCAGCTTAGGGACTAGCGGAAGACTCTTCTACAATGAGCAGTTCTTC
>TRBV28|.|.|TRBJ2-7
CASSPGGVRSYEQYF
TGTGCCAGCAGCCCTGGAGGGGTGAGGTCCTACGAGCAGTACTTC
>TRBV11-2|TRBD2|.|TRBJ2-7
CASSLEGREADYEQYF
TGTGCCAGCAGCTTAGAAGGGCGGGAGGCAGACTACGAGCAGTACTTC
>TRBV6-1|.|medium-sized|TRBJ2-7
CASSDTGSSYEQYF
TGTGCCAGCAGTGACACGGGAAGCTCCTACGAGCAGTACTTC
>TRBV2|.|.|TRBJ2-7
CASFQGPLLEQYF
TGTGCCAGCTTTCAGGGGCCGCTCCTCGAGCAGTACTTC
>TRBV6-1|.|.|TRBJ2-5
CASAWGRGNQETQYF
TGTGCCAGTGCTTGGGGACGGGGCAACCAAGAGACCCAGTACTTC
>TRBV7-8|.|.|TRBJ2-5
CASSGRGLGRGETQYF
TGTGCCAGCAGCGGTCGGGGCCTAGGCCGGGGGGAGACCCAGTACTTC
>TRBV7-9|.|medium-sized|TRBJ1-2
CASSLDYGSGYTF
TGTGCCAGCAGCTTAGACTACGGGAGCGGCTACACCTTC
>TRBV6-8|.|once|TRBJ2-6
CASSYFRGTNVLTF
TGTGCCAGCAGTTACTTCCGGGGAACCAACGTCCTGACTTTC
>TRBV7-3|.|few|TRBJ2-1
CASSLSRDNEQFF
TGTGCCAGCAGCTTATCACGCGACAATGAGCAGTTCTTC
>TRBV7-6|.|.|TRBJ2-1
CASSLGREGEQFF
TGTGCTAGCAGCTTAGGAAGAGAGGGTGAGCAGTTCTTC
>TRBV5-1|TRBD1|.|TRBJ2-1
CASSLLQGAGEQFF
TGCGCCAGCAGCTTGTTACAGGGGGCTGGTGAGCAGTTCTTC
>TRBV12-3/TRBV12-4|TRBD2|few|TRBJ2-5
CASSQIGLAGVETQYF
TGTGCCAGCAGTCAAATTGGACTAGCGGGAGTAGAGACCCAGTACTTC
>TRBV7-3|.|.|TRBJ2-1
CASSSTHNEQFF
TGTGCCAGCAGCTCAACTCACAATGAGCAGTTCTTC
>TRBV7-8|TRBD2|.|TRBJ2-1
CASSLAHQRGFEQFF
TGTGCCAGCAGCTTAGCGCATCAGCGGGGGTTTGAGCAGTTCTTC
>TRBV25-1|.|.|TRBJ2-5
CASSGLPQETQYF
TGTGCCAGCAGTGGGTTACCCCAAGAGACCCAGTACTTC
>TRBV7-2|TRBD1|.|TRBJ1-2
CASSSNRGGYTF
TGTGCCAGCAGCTCAAACAGGGGAGGCTACACCTTC
>TRBV13|TRBD1|.|TRBJ2-1
CASSLGQGYNEQFF
TGTGCCAGCAGCTTGGGACAGGGGTACAATGAGCAGTTCTTC
>TRBV3-1|.|.|TRBJ2-1
CASSQAESEQFF
TGTGCCAGCAGCCAAGCGGAAAGTGAGCAGTTCTTC
>TRBV7-2|.|.|TRBJ2-7
CASSLSLRSYEQYF
TGTGCCAGCAGCTTATCCCTCCGATCCTACGAGCAGTACTTC
>TRBV7-6|TRBD2|once|TRBJ2-7
CASSAGVDEQYF
TGTGCCAGCTCAGCGGGAGTTGATGAGCAGTACTTC
>TRBV7-2|.|.|TRBJ1-1
CASSFQRTEAFF
TGTGCCAGCAGCTTTCAACGAACTGAAGCTTTCTTT
>TRBV7-8|TRBD2|many|TRBJ2-3
CASSFRGRGPDTQYF
TGTGCCAGCAGCTTTCGCGGGAGAGGCCCAGATACGCAGTATTTT
>TRBV10-2|.|once|TRBJ2-1
CASSESRQLMETQFF
TGCGCCAGCAGTGAATCGCGGCAGCTGATGGAGACCCAGTTCTTC
>TRBV6-6|TRBD1|.|TRBJ2-7
CASSYGAGGGYEQYF
TGTGCCAGCAGTTACGGGGCAGGGGGTGGCTACGAGCAGTACTTC
>TRBV11-2|TRBD1|.|TRBJ1-2
CASSLLGTGDGYTF
TGTGCCAGCAGCTTACTCGGGACAGGGGACGGCTACACCTTC
>TRBV7-8|.|few|TRBJ2-5
CASRVGFYETQYF
TGTGCCAGCAGGGTGGGGTTTTATGAGACCCAGTACTTC
>TRBV19|TRBD2|many|TRBJ2-3
CASTLAASTDTQYF
TGTGCCAGCACCCTAGCGGCTAGCACAGATACGCAGTATTTT
>TRBV11-2|TRBD2|.|TRBJ2-1
CASSLYQLAGSSEAGEQFF
TGTGCCAGCAGCTTATACCAACTAGCGGGCTCATCGGAAGCAGGGGAGCAGTTCTTC
>TRBV12-3/TRBV12-4|TRBD1|.|TRBJ2-7
CASSSVDRARSYEQYF
TGTGCCAGCAGTTCCGTGGACAGGGCCAGATCCTACGAGCAGTACTTC
>TRBV24-1|.|medium-sized|TRBJ2-3
CATSDFEGMKGTQYF
TGTGCCACCAGTGATTTCGAAGGGATGAAAGGTACGCAGTATTTT
>TRBV12-3/TRBV12-4|TRBD2|.|TRBJ2-5
CASSFWRAGVETQYF
TGTGCCAGCAGTTTTTGGAGAGCGGGGGTAGAGACCCAGTACTTC
>TRBV11-3|TRBD2|many|TRBJ2-7
CASSLGEFGGRAREQYF
TGTGCCAGCAGCTTAGGGGAATTTGGCGGGAGGGCCCGCGAGCAGTACTTC
>TRBV18|TRBD2|.|TRBJ2-1
CASSQETSDWETQFF
TGTGCCAGCTCACAAGAGACTAGCGACTGGGAGACCCAGTTCTTC
>TRBV18|.|many|TRBJ1-2
CASSPTGGLNTGVNGYTF
TGTGCCAGCTCACCTACGGGGGGCCTGAATACGGGGGTGAATGGCTACACCTTC
>TRBV7-2|.|.|TRBJ2-1
CASSSTRDNEQFF
TGTGCCAGCAGCTCTACTAGAGACAATGAGCAGTTCTTC
>TRBV7-2|.|.|TRBJ2-1
CASSLVSVYNEQFF
TGTGCCAGCAGCTTAGTTAGCGTATACAATGAGCAGTTCTTC
>TRBV7-2|.|.|TRBJ2-5
CASLPGRGLARGGETQYF
TGTGCCAGCCTACCTGGCCGGGGGCTAGCGAGGGGAGGAGAGACCCAGTACTTC
>TRBV5-3|.|.|TRBJ1-4
CARSLFPQDLGTNEKLFF
TGTGCCAGAAGCTTATTTCCACAGGATCTTGGAACTAATGAAAAACTGTTTTTT
>TRBV7-3|.|few|TRBJ2-7
CAHRGGPHSYEQYF
TGTGCCCACCGAGGGGGACCGCACTCCTACGAGCAGTACTTC
>TRBV7-3|.|once|TRBJ2-7
CASSRSSYEQYF
TGTGCCAGCAGTCGGAGTTCCTACGAGCAGTACTTC
>TRBV10-3|.|.|TRBJ2-5
CAISDRGAETQYF
TGTGCCATCAGTGATCGGGGGGCTGAGACCCAGTACTTC
>TRBV7-9|.|.|TRBJ2-7
CASSIGGGYEQYF
TGTGCCAGCAGCATTGGAGGGGGCTACGAGCAGTACTTC
>TRBV7-2|TRBD1|.|TRBJ2-1
CASSLPTGTGNYNEQFF
TGTGCCAGCAGCCTTCCCACCGGGACAGGGAATTACAATGAGCAGTTCTTC
>TRBV7-3|.|.|TRBJ1-1
CASRIDRNTEAFF
TGTGCCAGCCGGATCGACAGAAACACTGAAGCTTTCTTT
>TRBV7-3|TRBD2|.|TRBJ2-7
CASSIGTSGVNEQYF
TGTGCCAGCAGCATAGGGACTAGCGGAGTTAATGAGCAGTACTTC
>TRBV7-2|.|.|TRBJ1-5
CASSSTGQPQHF
TGTGCCAGCAGCTCGACCGGGCAGCCCCAGCATTTT
>TRBV6-5|.|few|TRBJ1-1
CASSYSVNTEAFF
TGTGCCAGCAGTTACTCCGTGAACACTGAAGCTTTCTTT
>TRBV28|TRBD2|.|TRBJ2-7
CASRISGRSYEQYF
TGTGCCAGCAGGATTAGCGGGAGAAGCTACGAGCAGTACTTC
>TRBV7-2|TRBD1|once|TRBJ2-1
CASSLYRDRDNEQFF
TGTGCCAGCAGCTTATACCGGGACAGGGACAATGAGCAGTTCTTC